This T cell receptor beta chain comes out of a study of cytomegalovirus exposure and HLA in healthy donors. Study-level background: HLA-typed donors contributed some 87 million unique TCRs, which were held in an early data release.

A multiplex PCR was run with 60 Vbeta primers and 13 Jbeta primers. Sequencing used immunoSEQ multiplex PCR; TCRdb keeps in-frame clones, though not all of them. The sample lists about 120,000 clones; 81% were seen once. Comment on this clone: Its matching antigen is unknown.

Study-wide results and limits: According to reports, the classifier identified cytomegalovirus status with high specificity and sensitivity. In vitro, a few CMV-associated chains proved specific for CMV antigens.

V trimming: 2 bases; J trimming: 10 bases; junction bases outside the gene matches: 9. Germline V CDR1 and CDR2: MNHEY, SMNVEV (reference sequence). There are 16 residues in the CDR3. The origin of this receptor is a man aged 18-30 years in good health and CMV-seronegative. The sample comprised PBMCs. The V and J genes are TRBV27 and TRBJ1-6; 9 nucleotides line up with TRBD1. DNA of the CDR3: TGTGCCAGCAGTTTAAAGTGGGACAGGGTTCGCTCACCCCTCCACTTT. Translating it yields CASSLKWDRVRSPLHF.